This entry is about one T cell receptor (beta chain). Its antigen remains unidentified. These data come from a study of T cell responses to AZD1222 COVID-19 vaccine. V was clipped by 0 bases and J by 13 bases; unmatched bases: 8. Germline values: CDR1 LGHNA, CDR2 YSLEER. This CDR3 has 16 amino acids. Study-level points and caveats: Possibly, clonal diversity was underestimated; donors were largely white British and included more females. Vaccine-associated CD4 TCRs ranged over spike, dominating at 160-218 and 743-854.

TCRdb's table, derived via immunoSEQ multiplex PCR, lists solely in-frame clones and lacks some. Found here are about 100,000 clones, around nine tenths of them singletons; the top ten hold roughly 15%. The sequence was collected from an adult in good health. The sequenced sample was peripheral blood, obtained on day 0 of AZD1222 vaccination. The chain links TRBV4-3 to TRBJ2-6; 11 bases are a match to TRBD2. The CDR3: CASSQDGLAGGRVLTF. The CDR3 DNA follows: TGCGCCAGCAGCCAAGATGGGCTAGCGGGAGGAAGAGTCCTGACTTTC.